This T cell receptor beta chain emerged from a study of monozygotic twins with cystic fibrosis. Trimming removed 1 base at V and 5 bases at J, with 6 bases between. Looked up from germline, CDR1 is LGHNA and CDR2 is YNFKEQ. The CDR3 extends over 13 amino acids. Repertoires were generated with immunoSEQ multiplex PCR, while TCRdb's copy carries only in-frame clones and drops some. This table has some 35,000 clones, roughly three fifths appearing once. Sequencing was performed on blood. The genes are TRBV4-2 and TRBJ2-4; D is unresolved. The clonotype originates from a girl aged 10-17 years with cystic fibrosis. CDR3 protein: CASSQGAQNIQYF. The CDR3 DNA reads TGTGCCAGCAGCCAAGGGGCGCAAAACATTCAGTACTTC.